These 21 T cell receptor beta chains came from one sample sequenced in a study of blood T cell repertoires in COVID-19. Measured with immunoSEQ multiplex PCR; TCRdb has only the in-frame clones, and not every one. The sample gives about 490,000 clones, 80% to 90% of which show up once; approximately 2.9% is in the top ten. The sequencing sample was made of peripheral blood. Source of these receptors: a human donor in a cohort sampled during active COVID-19.

J is TRBJ1-2 and V is TRBV20-1; no firm D call. CDR1 is DFQATT and CDR2 is SNEGSKA in the germline V gene (reference sequence). The CDR3 is made up of 8 amino acids. CDR3 DNA: TGCAGCCCAAATGGCTACACCTTC. This codes for CSPNGYTF.

The J gene is TRBJ2-2, the V gene TRBV7-8, with 9 bases aligning to TRBD2. This CDR3 comprises 16 residues. V was clipped by 3 bases and J by 8 bases; unmatched bases: 10. CDR1 and CDR2 from the germline V gene are SGHVS and FQNEAQ. CDR3: CASSFRGREGPGELFF. The CDR3 nucleotides read TGTGCCAGCAGCTTCCGGGGGCGGGAGGGCCCAGGGGAGCTGTTTTTT.

V is TRBV3-1 (or the pseudogene TRBV3-2) and J is TRBJ2-1, with 10 nucleotides matching TRBD2. Germline V gene sequence: CDR1 LGHDT, CDR2 YNNKEL (reference sequence). V was pared by 6 bases and J by 8 bases, with 7 bases of the junction left unmatched. The CDR3 runs to 14 residues. The CDR3 nucleotides are TGTGCCAGCAGTGGGACTAGCGACGCGGATGAGCAGTTCTTC. Amino acids: CASSGTSDADEQFF.

This clone showed up just once. The chain is built from TRBV7-3 and TRBJ2-1, with 8 positions matching TRBD2. Losses at the gene ends were 4 bases for V and 5 bases for J; bases not matched to a gene: 10. In germline, CDR1 is SGHTA, CDR2 FQGTGA. The CDR3 is 16 amino acids. The CDR3 loop reads CASSSLETSAHNEQFF. The CDR3 DNA reads as TGTGCCAGCAGCTCCCTAGAGACTAGCGCCCACAATGAGCAGTTCTTC.

The V gene is TRBV15, the J gene TRBJ2-7; D possibly corresponds to TRBD2 (5 bases). Trimming pared 5 bases from V and 2 bases from J, leaving 13 bases between. The CDR3 spans 14 residues. CDR1 LNHNV and CDR2 YYDKDF come from the germline V gene (reference sequence). CDR3 sequence reads: CATSPRTGAYEQYF. Written as DNA, the CDR3 is TGTGCCACCAGCCCGAGGACTGGAGCCTACGAGCAGTACTTC.

The genes are TRBV7-3 and TRBJ2-2; 8 nucleotides match TRBD2. This CDR3 has 15 amino acids. CDR1 and CDR2 from the germline V gene are SGHTA and FQGTGA. V dropped 1 base and J dropped 2; count of bases not matched to a gene: 0. DNA for the CDR3: TGTGCCAGCAGCTTAATAGCGGGAAACACCGGGGAGCTGTTTTTT. This translates into CASSLIAGNTGELFF.

V usage is TRBV9 and J usage is TRBJ2-1, with 8 bases lining up with TRBD2. From germline, CDR1 is SGDLS and CDR2 YYNGEE. The V gene end was trimmed by 4 bases and the J gene end by 4 bases; junction bases not matched to a gene: 7. CDR3 size: 15 residues. CDR3 region: CASSYGLAEYNEQFF. CDR3 nucleotides: TGTGCCAGCAGCTACGGACTAGCAGAGTACAATGAGCAGTTCTTC.

V gene TRBV7-3 combines with J gene TRBJ2-5; D may be TRBD2 (6 bases). The germline V gene encodes CDR1 SGHTA and CDR2 FQGTGA. V was pared by 4 bases and J by 2 bases, with 11 bases between. The CDR3 totals 14 residues. This CDR3 is CASSSRGLQETQYF. The CDR3 nucleotides are TGTGCCAGCAGCTCCCGGGGACTGCAAGAGACCCAGTACTTC. Looking up the rest from reference TRBV7-3 and TRBJ2-5 gives the full variable domain: GAGVSQTPSNKVTEKGKYVELRCDPISGHTALYWYRQSLGQGPEFLIYFQGTGAADDSGLPNDRFFAVRPEGSVSTLKIQRTERGDSAVYLCASSSRGLQETQYFGPGTRLLVL.

This clone showed up just a few times. J is TRBJ2-7 and V is TRBV7-2; the match to TRBD2 covers 7 bases. The CDR3 has 14 residues. The trim removed 1 base at V and 3 bases at J, leaving 3 bases unmatched. Germline CDR1 and CDR2: SGHTA and FQGNSA. The CDR3 DNA follows: TGTGCCAGCAGCTTAGGGGGCGGGGGCTACGAGCAGTACTTC. Translating gives CASSLGGGGYEQYF.

The V gene is TRBV5-4, the J gene TRBJ1-5; 7 bases map to TRBD1. Germline V gene data show CDR1 as SGHNT and CDR2 as YYREEE (reference sequence). V trimming: 0 bases; J trimming: 4 bases; junction bases outside the gene matches: 4. The CDR3 is 15 residues long. The CDR3 spells CASSLGGQNNQPQHF. The CDR3 DNA sequence: TGTGCCAGCAGCTTGGGGGGACAGAATAATCAGCCCCAGCATTTT.

The V and J genes are TRBV7-9 and TRBJ2-1, with D maybe TRBD1 (5 bases). Germline loops: CDR1 SEHNR, CDR2 FQNEAQ (reference sequence). V shed 1 base and J shed 7 bases, with 8 bases lying between them. The CDR3 extends over 13 amino acids. The CDR3 region has the DNA TGTGCCAGCAGCTTAGACAGGCAAAATGAGCAGTTCTTC. It codes for CASSLDRQNEQFF.

This chain uses TRBV11-2 with TRBJ2-7, with 8 bases identical to TRBD2. Trimming removed 5 bases from V and 1 base from J; junction bases left unmatched: 7. The CDR3 contains 15 residues. Germline V gene sequence: CDR1 SGHAT, CDR2 FQNNGV. CDR3 nucleotides: TGTGCCAGCAGCCCTGCGGGGGGAGCGTCCTACGAGCAGTACTTC. The encoded protein is CASSPAGGASYEQYF.

This chain uses TRBV14 with TRBJ1-2; no clear D. CDR1 is SGHDN, CDR2 FVKESK, per germline. The CDR3 length is 14 residues. V was clipped by 2 bases and J by 6 bases, with 13 bases between them. CDR3: CASSQMRLPDGYTF. The CDR3, as DNA: TGTGCCAGCAGCCAAATGCGACTTCCCGATGGCTACACCTTC.

As DNA, the CDR3 is TGTGCCAGCAGCTTCGAGGTTGGTGAGACCCAGTACTTC. This sequence encodes CASSFEVGETQYF. The chain has TRBV7-3 and TRBJ2-5; D is undetermined. The CDR3 is 13 residues long. The V and J ends lost 3 bases and 5 bases respectively, with 10 bases between them. Germline V CDR1 and CDR2: SGHTA, FQGTGA.

The gene calls are TRBV7-9 and TRBJ2-3; 7 bases map to TRBD2. This CDR3 is 18 amino acids long. After removal of 5 bases from V and 4 bases from J, the junction contained 18 bases not matched to a gene. Germline CDR1 and CDR2: SEHNR and FQNEAQ (reference sequence). CDR3 amino acids: CASSPEHGGGFSADTQYF. The CDR3 coding sequence is TGTGCCAGCAGCCCCGAGCATGGGGGGGGGTTTTCGGCAGATACGCAGTATTTT.

This chain links TRBV11-2 with TRBJ1-1; a weak D match, TRBD1 (6 bases). In germline, CDR1 is SGHAT, CDR2 FQNNGV. This CDR3 contains 15 residues. With 5 bases removed from V and 3 bases from J, the gap between germline ends came to 16 bases. The CDR3, as DNA: TGTGCCAGCAGCACTCAGGGGTTGGGGTACACTGAAGCTTTCTTT. Translated: CASSTQGLGYTEAFF.

CDR3 loop: CASSQLATNTGELFF. For the CDR3, the DNA is TGCGCCAGCAGCCAACTAGCGACTAACACCGGGGAGCTGTTTTTT. The rearrangement links TRBV4-1 to TRBJ2-2; weak D call: TRBD2 (6 bases). The CDR3 totals 15 residues. Germline assignment: CDR1 MGHRA and CDR2 YSYEKL. Trimming removed 2 bases at V and 2 bases at J, with 9 bases between.

V gene TRBV5-1 combines with J gene TRBJ2-3; TRBD2 matches 9 bases. The CDR3 is 16 residues long. Per germline, CDR1 SGHRS and CDR2 YFSETQ. V lost 5 bases and J lost 1; bases outside the gene matches: 8. CDR3 bases: TGCGCCAGCAGGAGTAGCGGGAGATGGGGCACAGATACGCAGTATTTT. Residues: CASRSSGRWGTDTQYF.

This chain uses TRBV3-1 (or the pseudogene TRBV3-2) with TRBJ2-7; 9 bases line up with TRBD1. CDR1 and CDR2 (germline): LGHDT, YNNKEL (reference sequence). The CDR3 is 13 amino acids. The junction had 5 bases not matched to a gene; V was cut back by 4 bases and J by 7 bases. This chain's CDR3 is CASSRQGGTEQYF. As DNA, the CDR3 is TGTGCCAGCAGCCGACAGGGGGGAACGGAGCAGTACTTC.

J is TRBJ2-7 and V is TRBV7-2; 7 bases agree with TRBD1. There are 15 residues in the CDR3. Germline CDR1 is SGHTA and CDR2 is FQGNSA. V trimming: 4 bases; J trimming: 2 bases; junction bases outside the gene matches: 8. The CDR3 protein is CASSSAAGTAYEQYF. DNA for the CDR3: TGTGCCAGCAGCTCGGCGGCCGGGACAGCCTACGAGCAGTACTTC.

This sequence joins TRBV19 and TRBJ2-7; the D gene is possibly TRBD1 (6 bases). The CDR3 covers 15 residues. Trimming pared 8 bases from V and 3 bases from J, leaving 20 bases between. In germline, CDR1 is LNHDA, CDR2 SQIVND (reference sequence). CDR3 nucleotide sequence: TGTGCCAGTGGCCCCCACACAGGGCACGTCTACGAGCAGTACTTC. Translation gives CASGPHTGHVYEQYF.